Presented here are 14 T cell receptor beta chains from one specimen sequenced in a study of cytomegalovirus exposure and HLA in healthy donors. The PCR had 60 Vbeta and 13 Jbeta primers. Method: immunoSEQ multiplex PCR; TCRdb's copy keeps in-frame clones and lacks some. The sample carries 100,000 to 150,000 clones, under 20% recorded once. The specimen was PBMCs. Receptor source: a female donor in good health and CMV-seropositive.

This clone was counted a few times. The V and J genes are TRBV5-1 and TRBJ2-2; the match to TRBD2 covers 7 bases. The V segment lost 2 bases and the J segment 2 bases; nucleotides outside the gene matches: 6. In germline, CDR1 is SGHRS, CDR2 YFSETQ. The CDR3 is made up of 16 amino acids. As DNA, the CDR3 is TGCGCCAGCAGCTTAAGACTAGCTCGAAACACCGGGGAGCTGTTTTTT. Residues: CASSLRLARNTGELFF.

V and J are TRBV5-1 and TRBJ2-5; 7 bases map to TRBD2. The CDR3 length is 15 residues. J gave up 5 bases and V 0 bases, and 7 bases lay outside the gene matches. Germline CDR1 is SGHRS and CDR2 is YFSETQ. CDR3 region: CASSLGTSIFETQYF. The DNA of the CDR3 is TGCGCCAGCAGCTTGGGGACTAGTATTTTTGAGACCCAGTACTTC.

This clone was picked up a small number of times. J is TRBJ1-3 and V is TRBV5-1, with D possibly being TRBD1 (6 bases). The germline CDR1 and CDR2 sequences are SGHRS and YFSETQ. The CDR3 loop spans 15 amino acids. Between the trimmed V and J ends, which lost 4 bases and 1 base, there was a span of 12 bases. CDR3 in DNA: TGCGCCAGCAGCGCTACAGGGATGTCTGGAAACACCATATATTTT. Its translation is CASSATGMSGNTIYF.

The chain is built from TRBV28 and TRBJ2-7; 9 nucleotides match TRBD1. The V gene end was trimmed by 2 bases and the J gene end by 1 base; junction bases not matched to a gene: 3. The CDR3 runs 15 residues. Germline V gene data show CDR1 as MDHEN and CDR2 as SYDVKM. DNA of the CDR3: TGTGCCAGCAGTTTAGGACAGGGGAATTCCTACGAGCAGTACTTC. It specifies CASSLGQGNSYEQYF.

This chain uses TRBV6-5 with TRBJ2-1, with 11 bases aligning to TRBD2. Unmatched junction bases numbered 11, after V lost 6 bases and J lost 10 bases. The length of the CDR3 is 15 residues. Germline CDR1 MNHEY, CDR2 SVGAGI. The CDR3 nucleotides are TGTGCCAGCAGCCGACTTAGCGGGGGGGCCGGGGAGCAGTTCTTC. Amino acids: CASSRLSGGAGEQFF.

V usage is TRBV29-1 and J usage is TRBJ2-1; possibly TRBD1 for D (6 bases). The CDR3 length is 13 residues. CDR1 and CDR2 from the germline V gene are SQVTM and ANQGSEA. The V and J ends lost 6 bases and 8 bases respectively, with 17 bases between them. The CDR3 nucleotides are TGCAGCGTGTTGACAGAAAACAGGGATGAGCAGTTCTTC. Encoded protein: CSVLTENRDEQFF.

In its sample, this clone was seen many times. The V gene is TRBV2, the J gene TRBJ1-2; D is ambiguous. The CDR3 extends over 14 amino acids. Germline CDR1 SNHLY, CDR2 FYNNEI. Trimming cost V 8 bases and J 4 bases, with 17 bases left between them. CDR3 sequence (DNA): TGTGCCAGCGATGGACGTCTGCGGGGCTATGGCTACACCTTC. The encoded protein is CASDGRLRGYGYTF.

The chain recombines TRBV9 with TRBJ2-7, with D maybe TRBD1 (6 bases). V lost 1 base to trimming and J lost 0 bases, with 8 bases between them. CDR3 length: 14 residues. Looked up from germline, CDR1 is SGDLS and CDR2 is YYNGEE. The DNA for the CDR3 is TGTGCCAGCAGCGTACGACAGGACTCCTACGAGCAGTACTTC. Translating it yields CASSVRQDSYEQYF.

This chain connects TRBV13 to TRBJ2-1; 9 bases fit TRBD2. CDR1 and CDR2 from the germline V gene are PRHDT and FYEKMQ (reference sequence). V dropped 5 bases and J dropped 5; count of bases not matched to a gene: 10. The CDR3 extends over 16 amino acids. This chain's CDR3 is CASSLPYGTSNNEQFF. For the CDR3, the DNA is TGTGCCAGCAGCCTCCCGTACGGGACTAGCAACAATGAGCAGTTCTTC.

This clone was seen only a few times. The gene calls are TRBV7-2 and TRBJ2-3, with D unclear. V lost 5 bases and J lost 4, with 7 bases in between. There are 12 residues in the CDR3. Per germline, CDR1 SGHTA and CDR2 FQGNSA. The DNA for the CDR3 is TGTGCCAGCAGCCTATTTTCAGATACGCAGTATTTT. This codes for CASSLFSDTQYF.

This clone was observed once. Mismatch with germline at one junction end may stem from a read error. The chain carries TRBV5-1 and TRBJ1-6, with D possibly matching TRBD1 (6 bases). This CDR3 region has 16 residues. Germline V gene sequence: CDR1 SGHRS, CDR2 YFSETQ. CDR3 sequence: CASSTRTVSNNSPLHF. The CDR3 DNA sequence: TGCGCCAGCAGCACGCGGACAGTCTCCAATAATTCACCCCTCCACTTT.

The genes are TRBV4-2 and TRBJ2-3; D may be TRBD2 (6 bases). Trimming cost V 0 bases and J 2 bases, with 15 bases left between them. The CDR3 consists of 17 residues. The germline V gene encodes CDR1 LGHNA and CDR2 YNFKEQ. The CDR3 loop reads CASSQERAGPPTDTQYF. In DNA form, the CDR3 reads TGTGCCAGCAGCCAAGAAAGAGCGGGCCCTCCCACAGATACGCAGTATTTT.

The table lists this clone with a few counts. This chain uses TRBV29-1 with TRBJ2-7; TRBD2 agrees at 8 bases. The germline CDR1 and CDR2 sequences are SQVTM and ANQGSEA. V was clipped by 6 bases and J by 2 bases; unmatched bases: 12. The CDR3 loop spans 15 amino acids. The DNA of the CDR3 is TGCAGCGTCGCCAGGAGCGGGGGCACGACCTACGAGCAGTACTTC. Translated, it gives CSVARSGGTTYEQYF.

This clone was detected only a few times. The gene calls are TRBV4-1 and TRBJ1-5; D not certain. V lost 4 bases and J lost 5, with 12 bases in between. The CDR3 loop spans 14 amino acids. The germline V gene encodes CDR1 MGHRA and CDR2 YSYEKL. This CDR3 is CASSPGVRDQPQHF. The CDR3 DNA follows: TGCGCCAGCAGCCCCGGGGTGAGGGATCAGCCCCAGCATTTT.